These 18 T cell receptor beta chains share one sample of origin, sequenced in a study of blood T cell repertoires in COVID-19 (dated by TCRdb to 2020 to 2021). Libraries were constructed by the immunoSEQ multiplex PCR assay. This immuneACCESS table, as held by TCRdb, lists in-frame sequences with V and J called but not all clones. Of the missing ones, under half trace to an unresolved V gene in checked studies; the others have no known cause. For this sample there are about 75,000 clones; 60% to 85% appear just once. The ten largest clones add up to about 5% of the sample. The material sequenced was peripheral blood. The receptors stem from a woman over 75 with active or convalescent COVID-19.

The CDR3 loop is CAWSPLDTEAFF. CDR3 in DNA: TGTGCCTGGAGTCCCCTCGACACTGAAGCTTTCTTT. The chain has TRBV30 and TRBJ1-1, with no clear D. The CDR3 is 12 residues long. V was cut by 2 bases and J by 3 bases, with 7 bases left in between. Germline CDR1 GTSNPN, CDR2 SVGIG (reference sequence).

J is TRBJ2-7 and V is TRBV5-1; TRBD1 matches 9 bases. The V gene's germline CDR1 is SGHRS and CDR2 YFSETQ. The V and J ends lost 7 bases and 4 bases, in that order; junction bases with no gene match: 6. This CDR3 is built from 13 residues. In DNA, the CDR3 is TGCGCCAGCTCCCAACAGGGGGCATACGAGCAGTACTTC. Encoded protein: CASSQQGAYEQYF.

This clone was seen a few times. The chain combines TRBV2 with TRBJ1-1; the D is unclear. CDR3 length: 15 amino acids. V was shortened by 3 bases and J by 7 bases, with 18 bases between the two germline ends. Germline loops: CDR1 SNHLY, CDR2 FYNNEI. Here the CDR3 reads CASSDLALTWGEAFF. CDR3 DNA sequence: TGTGCCAGCAGTGACCTAGCCCTGACATGGGGTGAAGCTTTCTTT.

The rearrangement joins TRBV7-6 to TRBJ2-3; 14 positions match TRBD2. Trimming at V came to 6 bases and at J to 0 bases, leaving 2 bases not matched to a gene. The length of the CDR3 is 16 residues. Looked up from germline, CDR1 is SGHVS and CDR2 is FNYEAQ. Here the CDR3 DNA reads TGTGCCAGCAGACGGACTAGCGGGGGGAGCACAGATACGCAGTATTTT. Protein sequence: CASRRTSGGSTDTQYF.

The genes are TRBV10-3 and TRBJ2-6; weak D call: TRBD1 (6 bases). V lost 4 bases, J lost 4 bases, and 23 bases lay in between. There are 19 residues in the CDR3. CDR1 is ENHRY, CDR2 SYGVKD, per germline. CDR3 region: CAISVGFGTGPSGANVLTF. For the CDR3, the DNA is TGTGCCATCAGTGTTGGGTTTGGAACAGGGCCCTCCGGGGCCAACGTCCTGACTTTC.

The DNA for the CDR3 is TGTGCCAGCAGCCCCGGGACTAGCGGGGGATACTACAATGAGCAGTTCTTC. Translating gives CASSPGTSGGYYNEQFF. The J gene is TRBJ2-1, the V gene TRBV6-2 or TRBV6-3; TRBD2 matches 14 bases. The CDR3 length is 17 residues. Germline trimming cut 6 bases from V and 3 bases from J; bases unmatched to any gene: 7. The germline V gene encodes CDR1 MNHEY and CDR2 SVGEGT.

The chain is built from TRBV30 and TRBJ2-7; tentative D call: TRBD2 (6 bases). The germline gives CDR1 GTSNPN, CDR2 SVGIG (reference sequence). CDR3 length equals 13 residues. The germline V and J ends were trimmed by 5 bases and 6 bases, with 17 bases remaining between them. The CDR3 DNA reads as TGTGCCTGGTCCATGGGACTCTCACGCGAGCAGTACTTC. Its protein product is CAWSMGLSREQYF.

This clone appeared once. The rearrangement joins TRBV5-1 to TRBJ1-2; D remains ambiguous. V gave up 0 bases and J gave up 1 base, with 10 bases separating them. Germline V lookup: CDR1 SGHRS, CDR2 YFSETQ. The CDR3 sequence is 15 residues long. The CDR3 reads CASSLGGQFNYGYTF. DNA for the CDR3: TGCGCCAGCAGCTTGGGCGGGCAGTTTAACTATGGCTACACCTTC.

There are a few counts of this clone. This chain uses TRBV4-3 with TRBJ2-7, with 12 bases lining up with TRBD2. The CDR3 is 17 amino acids. With V trimmed by 0 bases and J by 4 bases, 7 bases remained unmatched. Germline V gene lookup returns CDR1 LGHNA and CDR2 YSLEER. The CDR3 DNA is TGCGCCAGCAGCCAAGATTGGCTAGCGGGAGGGAGGTACGAGCAGTACTTC. Translated: CASSQDWLAGGRYEQYF.

The chain is built from TRBV19 and TRBJ2-1, with 7 bases identical to TRBD2. Looked up from germline, CDR1 is LNHDA and CDR2 is SQIVND (reference sequence). The CDR3 has 16 amino acids. After removal of 3 bases from V and 4 bases from J, the junction contained 9 bases not matched to a gene. CDR3 sequence reads: CASSMGGGLGYNEQFF. In DNA, the CDR3 is TGTGCCAGTAGTATGGGGGGGGGACTTGGTTACAATGAGCAGTTCTTC. The full variable domain, completed using reference TRBV19 and TRBJ2-1, is DGGITQSPKYLFRKEGQNVTLSCEQNLNHDAMYWYRQDPGQGLRLIYYSQIVNDFQKGDIAEGYSVSREKKESFPLTVTSAQKNPTAFYLCASSMGGGLGYNEQFFGPGTRLTVL.

V and J are TRBV5-6 and TRBJ2-7; maybe TRBD2 (6 bases). Deletions cut 6 bases from V and 2 bases from J, with 15 bases between. The CDR3 is 14 residues long. Germline V CDR1 and CDR2: SGHDT, YYEEEE. The CDR3 DNA sequence: TGTGCCAGCACCGAGCGGGCCGCCACCTACGAGCAGTACTTC. Its protein is CASTERAATYEQYF.

The chain carries TRBV7-8 and TRBJ2-1, with D possibly being TRBD1 (5 bases). Trimming left V 5 bases short and J 4 bases short, with 9 bases between. CDR1 is SGHVS, CDR2 FQNEAQ, per germline. The CDR3 runs 13 residues. This CDR3 is CASSARQYNEQFF. The CDR3 DNA sequence: TGTGCCAGCAGCGCCCGACAGTACAATGAGCAGTTCTTC.

As to this clone: One end of the junction varies from germline; a read error may be responsible. The rearrangement joins TRBV2 to TRBJ2-1; 11 bases line up with TRBD1. This CDR3 has 16 amino acids. Per the germline V gene, CDR1 is SNHLY and CDR2 is FYNNEI. CDR3 sequence: CASSERTGGSSNEQFF. CDR3 sequence (DNA): TGTGCCAGCAGTGAACGGACAGGGGGCTCCTCCAATGAGCAGTTCTTC.

The chain has TRBV19 and TRBJ1-3, with 10 bases that match TRBD1. Germline lookup yields CDR1 LNHDA and CDR2 SQIVND (reference sequence). V was clipped by 5 bases and J by 8 bases; unmatched bases: 9. CDR3 length: 15 amino acids. The CDR3 sequence: CASSPRDRGEDTIYF. The CDR3, as DNA: TGTGCCAGTAGTCCGAGGGACAGGGGCGAAGACACCATATATTTT.

The genes are TRBV7-9 and TRBJ1-1, with D possibly TRBD1 on 5 matching bases. The CDR3 has 13 residues. V lost 5 bases and J lost 2, with 9 bases in between. Germline-derived CDR1 and CDR2 are SEHNR and FQNEAQ (reference sequence). This CDR3 is CASSKDINTEAFF. CDR3 in DNA: TGTGCCAGCAGCAAGGACATCAACACTGAAGCTTTCTTT.

This clone was detected once. The chain carries TRBV4-1 and TRBJ2-3, with D perhaps TRBD1 (6 bases). V lost 2 bases and J 2 bases, leaving 14 bases between the germline ends. The CDR3 is made up of 16 amino acids. Germline CDR1 is MGHRA and CDR2 is YSYEKL. The CDR3 sequence is CASSQPFRQDTDTQYF. As DNA, the CDR3 is TGCGCCAGCAGCCAACCCTTCAGACAGGACACAGATACGCAGTATTTT.

CDR3 sequence: CASSPPAQGHTEAFF. CDR3 in DNA: TGTGCCAGCTCACCACCGGCCCAGGGGCACACTGAAGCTTTCTTT. The chain recombines TRBV18 with TRBJ1-1, with D tentatively TRBD1 (6 bases). The CDR3 is made up of 15 amino acids. Germline V gene sequence: CDR1 KGHSH, CDR2 LQKENI. Trimming took 0 bases from V and 3 from J, leaving 11 bases between them.

This clone was seen just once. This chain uses TRBV13 with TRBJ2-7; 10 bases match TRBD1. CDR1 PRHDT and CDR2 FYEKMQ come from the germline V gene (reference sequence). Trimming at V came to 4 bases and at J to 3 bases, leaving 3 bases not matched to a gene. The CDR3 loop spans 14 amino acids. The CDR3 loop reads CASSSRDRGYEQYF. The DNA for the CDR3 is TGTGCCAGCAGCTCCAGGGACAGGGGCTACGAGCAGTACTTC.